These 25 T cell receptor beta chains were all obtained from the same sample, sequenced in a study of T cells in Graves' hyperthyroidism and ophthalmopathy. Amplification yielded TCR beta CDR3 regions, with RNA transcripts as the source. A first-round RT-PCR of the TCR CDR3 used the HTBI primer set. TCRdb reprocessed the multiplex PCR reads via MiXCR and lists one record per CDR3 protein. The sample holds hundreds of thousands of distinct CDR3 sequences, roughly 15% seen once. Sequenced sample: blood. The receptors shown here come from a woman between 55 and 75 years old with Graves' ophthalmopathy.

The chain combines TRBV27 with TRBJ2-3, with D possibly matching TRBD1 (5 bases). Germline loops: CDR1 MNHEY, CDR2 SMNVEV (reference sequence). The CDR3 extends over 16 amino acids. Trimming took off 6 bases at V and 0 bases at J, with 16 bases between the two ends. CDR3 loop: CASSLLGVASTDTQYF. The CDR3 DNA reads TGTGCCAGCAGCCTCCTAGGGGTTGCTAGCACAGATACGCAGTATTTT.

This clonotype was found many times. The rearrangement uses TRBV12-3 or TRBV12-4 and TRBJ2-4, with D unresolved. The length of the CDR3 is 13 residues. V was cut by 5 bases and J by 1 base, with 6 bases left in between. The CDR3 is CASSQGAKNIQYF. CDR3 DNA: TGTGCCAGCAGTCAAGGGGCCAAAAACATTCAGTACTTC.

This clonotype was observed a few times. This chain links TRBV30 with TRBJ2-1; 9 bases are shared with TRBD2. There are 14 residues in the CDR3. The V and J ends lost 5 bases and 7 bases, in that order; junction bases with no gene match: 9. Germline CDR1 reads GTSNPN; CDR2 reads SVGIG (reference sequence). The CDR3 coding sequence is TGTGCCTGGGAAAAGCGGGAGGACGGTAATGAGCAGTTCTTC. Translation: CAWEKREDGNEQFF.

This clonotype occurred many times. The chain has TRBV5-1 and TRBJ2-5, with 9 bases lining up with TRBD2. This CDR3 region has 15 residues. Germline trimming cut 7 bases from V and 4 bases from J; bases unmatched to any gene: 11. CDR1 is SGHRS, CDR2 YFSETQ, per germline. The CDR3 region has the DNA TGCGCCAGCGGTGATGCCAGCGGGAGGTTAGAGACCCAGTACTTC. This gives the protein CASGDASGRLETQYF.

The genes are TRBV12-3 or TRBV12-4 and TRBJ2-1, with a possible D match to TRBD2 (5 bases). Trimming cost V 6 bases and J 6 bases, with 15 bases left between them. CDR3 length: 14 amino acids. Here the CDR3 DNA reads TGTGCCAGCAGCTCAGGAGGCTACCGCAATGAGCAGTTCTTC. Amino acids: CASSSGGYRNEQFF.

Turning to this clonotype: One base away lies a much larger clone, so this may be a sequencing read error. This chain connects TRBV28 to TRBJ2-7; 7 nucleotides match TRBD1. CDR3 size: 14 residues. CDR1 and CDR2 from the germline V gene are MDHEN and SYDVKM. In DNA, the CDR3 is TGTGCCGGCAGTCCCCGGACAGGAGCGAACGAGCAGTACTTC. Its translation is CAGSPRTGANEQYF.

The chain couples TRBV27 to TRBJ2-1; 8 nucleotides match TRBD1. Looked up from germline, CDR1 is MNHEY and CDR2 is SMNVEV (reference sequence). This CDR3 contains 16 residues. Trimming at V came to 2 bases and at J to 6 bases, leaving 9 bases not matched to a gene. CDR3 protein: CASSLRWTGFGNEQFF. As DNA, the CDR3 is TGTGCCAGCAGTTTACGCTGGACAGGGTTCGGCAATGAGCAGTTCTTC.

Regarding this clonotype: With a much larger clone just one base away, this may be a read error. This chain joins TRBV29-1 and TRBJ2-7, with 14 bases fitting TRBD2. Per the germline V gene, CDR1 is SQVTM and CDR2 is ANQGSEA. CDR3 length equals 14 residues. In DNA, the CDR3 is TGCAGCGTGGGGGGACTAGCGGGGGCCTACGGGCAGTACTTC. Translation gives CSVGGLAGAYGQYF.

This clonotype was counted between two and nine times. The chain recombines TRBV6-1 with TRBJ2-7, with D possibly called TRBD1 or TRBD2 (5 bases each). CDR1 and CDR2 (germline): MNHNS, SASEGT. The CDR3 has 12 amino acids. The CDR3 nucleotides read TGTGCTTCGGGGCGGTCCGCCTACGAGCAGTACTTC. It encodes CASGRSAYEQYF.

J is TRBJ2-1 and V is TRBV20-1; D is perhaps TRBD1 or TRBD2 (5 bases each). The germline V gene encodes CDR1 DFQATT and CDR2 SNEGSKA (reference sequence). This CDR3 contains 15 residues. Trimming left V 0 bases short and J 7 bases short, with 16 bases between. This chain's CDR3 is CSARDSRGPWNEQFF. In nucleotides, the CDR3 is TGCAGTGCTAGAGATAGCCGGGGACCTTGGAATGAGCAGTTCTTC.

This clonotype was seen at least ten times. As DNA, the CDR3 is TGTGCCAGCAGCCTGAGCGGGAGGGCCGATGAGCAGTTCTTC. Amino acids: CASSLSGRADEQFF. The V and J genes are TRBV7-9 and TRBJ2-1, with TRBD2 identical over 10 bases. J lost 8 bases, V lost 5 bases, and 6 bases had no gene match. Per germline, CDR1 SEHNR and CDR2 FQNEAQ (reference sequence). The CDR3 sequence is 14 residues long.

The chain uses TRBV27 and TRBJ2-1; 12 bases fit TRBD2. The germline CDR1 and CDR2 sequences are MNHEY and SMNVEV (reference sequence). CDR3 length: 15 amino acids. V lost 7 bases and J lost 7; bases outside the gene matches: 8. The chain's CDR3 is CASTSTSGSINEQFF. Written as DNA, the CDR3 is TGTGCCAGCACCTCGACTAGCGGGAGTATAAATGAGCAGTTCTTC.

There are many counts of this clonotype. V gene TRBV28 combines with J gene TRBJ1-1; D is undetermined. V was pared by 5 bases and J by 4 bases, with 8 bases between. Germline V gene sequence: CDR1 MDHEN, CDR2 SYDVKM. The CDR3 runs 12 residues. The DNA for the CDR3 is TGTGCCAGCAGTACCGGCCCCACTGAAGCTTTCTTT. Amino acids: CASSTGPTEAFF.

This clonotype has at least ten counts. The chain links TRBV29-1 to TRBJ2-3; 9 nucleotides match TRBD1. Germline loops: CDR1 SQVTM, CDR2 ANQGSEA. CDR3 size: 15 residues. J gave up 2 bases and V 7 bases, and 10 bases lay outside the gene matches. The CDR3 region has the DNA TGCAGCGCGAAGTTTCGGACAGGGGCCACAGATACGCAGTATTTT. Encoded protein: CSAKFRTGATDTQYF.

This clonotype was recorded a few times. The CDR3, as DNA: TGTGCCATCAGCCTCGGACAGGACACTGAAGCTTTCTTT. It specifies CAISLGQDTEAFF. The chain employs TRBV10-3 and TRBJ1-1, with 7 bases matching TRBD1. The CDR3 extends over 13 amino acids. V dropped 6 bases and J dropped 3; count of bases not matched to a gene: 4. Germline CDR1 is ENHRY and CDR2 is SYGVKD.

This clonotype was detected many times. This chain connects TRBV20-1 to TRBJ2-3; 8 bases are shared with TRBD2. Trimming took 6 bases from V and 2 from J; bases not matched to a gene: 10. Germline CDR1 reads DFQATT; CDR2 reads SNEGSKA (reference sequence). The length of the CDR3 is 15 residues. CDR3 nucleotide sequence: TGCAGTGCCGCCAGACCGGGAGGGACCACAGATACGCAGTATTTT. This translates into CSAARPGGTTDTQYF.

A few counts support this clonotype. The V gene is TRBV10-2, the J gene TRBJ2-3; either TRBD1 or TRBD2 may fit D (5 bases each). This CDR3 region has 14 residues. Germline V gene sequence: CDR1 WSHSY, CDR2 SAAADI. V lost 7 bases, J lost 1 base, and 12 bases lay in between. The CDR3 coding sequence is TGCGCCAGCAAGGACCTGGGGGGCACAGATACGCAGTATTTT. This encodes CASKDLGGTDTQYF.

Many counts were recorded for this clonotype. The gene calls are TRBV28 and TRBJ1-1; the D gene is possibly TRBD1 (6 bases). Germline V CDR1 and CDR2: MDHEN, SYDVKM. V was cut by 6 bases and J by 11 bases, with 25 bases left in between. CDR3 length: 15 residues. This CDR3 reads CASRPPWGGASLAFF. The CDR3 coding sequence is TGTGCCAGCAGGCCTCCGTGGGGGGGCGCTTCTTTGGCTTTCTTT.

This clonotype was seen at least ten times. CDR3 protein: CASSFMAPRNGYTF. The CDR3 DNA follows: TGTGCCAGCAGTTTCATGGCCCCGCGGAATGGCTACACCTTC. The V call is TRBV28, the J call TRBJ1-2; no definite D call. Germline assignment: CDR1 MDHEN and CDR2 SYDVKM. The ends were cut back, 3 bases at V and 6 bases at J, with 14 bases in the middle. The CDR3 has 14 residues.

This clonotype was seen only a few times. The chain is built from TRBV7-2 and TRBJ2-1, with no clear D. Between the trimmed V and J ends, which lost 0 bases and 0 bases, there was a span of 9 bases. Germline assignment: CDR1 SGHTA and CDR2 FQGNSA. CDR3 length: 16 residues. The CDR3 DNA reads as TGTGCCAGCAGCTTAGCGCACTCGAGCTCCTACAATGAGCAGTTCTTC. Its protein product is CASSLAHSSSYNEQFF.

The chain employs TRBV2 and TRBJ1-1, with 8 bases lining up with TRBD1. V lost 3 bases to trimming and J lost 6 bases; unmatched junction nucleotides: 6. From germline, CDR1 is SNHLY and CDR2 FYNNEI. The CDR3 is 14 residues long. The CDR3 nucleotides are TGTGCCAGCAGTGAGTCCAGGGGGCCCCCTGAAGCTTTCTTT. Protein: CASSESRGPPEAFF.

Note on this clonotype: A much larger clone is a single base away; this may be a read error. The chain combines TRBV3-1 with TRBJ2-1; no firm D call. Germline V gives CDR1 LGHDT, CDR2 YNNKEL (reference sequence). This CDR3 is built from 16 residues. The CDR3, as DNA: TGTACCAGCAGCCAAGGTTCAGCGCCCGGTTGGAATGAGCAGTTCTTC. It encodes CTSSQGSAPGWNEQFF.

This clonotype was recorded many times. The chain joins TRBV12-3 or TRBV12-4 to TRBJ1-1; no reliable D call. The V end lost 5 bases, the J end lost 11 bases, and 15 bases lay between the germline ends. This CDR3 is built from 12 residues. CDR3 amino acids: CASSLGWVGAFF. The CDR3, as DNA: TGTGCCAGCAGTCTAGGTTGGGTGGGCGCTTTCTTT.

This clonotype came up many times. The V call is TRBV18, the J call TRBJ2-1; the D is unclear. Germline CDR1 KGHSH, CDR2 LQKENI. The length of the CDR3 is 11 residues. The ends were cut back, 3 bases at V and 12 bases at J, with 9 bases in the middle. CDR3 coding DNA: TGTGCCAGCTCACCCACCTCCGGGCAGTTCTTC. Translating it yields CASSPTSGQFF.

This clonotype was counted between two and nine times. The J gene is TRBJ2-3, the V gene TRBV6-1; 8 positions match TRBD2. Trimming removed 5 bases from V and 1 base from J; junction bases left unmatched: 5. CDR1 is MNHNS, CDR2 SASEGT, per germline. The CDR3 has 15 residues. Here the CDR3 DNA reads TGTGCCAGCAGTCGGGGTAGCGGGGGCACAGATACGCAGTATTTT. It yields the protein CASSRGSGGTDTQYF.